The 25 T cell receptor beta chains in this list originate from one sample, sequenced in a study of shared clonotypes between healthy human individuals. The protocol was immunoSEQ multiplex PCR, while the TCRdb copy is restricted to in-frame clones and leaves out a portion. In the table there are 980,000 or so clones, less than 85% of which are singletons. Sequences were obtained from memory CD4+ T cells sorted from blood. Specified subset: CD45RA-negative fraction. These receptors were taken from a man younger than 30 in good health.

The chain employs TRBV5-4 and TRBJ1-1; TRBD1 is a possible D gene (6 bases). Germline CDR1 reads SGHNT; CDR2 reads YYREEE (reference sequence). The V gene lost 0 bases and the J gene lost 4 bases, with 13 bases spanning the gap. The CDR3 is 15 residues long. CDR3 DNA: TGTGCCAGCAGCTTGGGAGGGGGGTATTCCACTGAAGCTTTCTTT. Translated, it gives CASSLGGGYSTEAFF.

CDR3 DNA sequence: TGTGCCAGCAGCAAAGATGGGGCTAGCGGAAACACCGGGGAGCTGTTTTTT. Translation gives CASSKDGASGNTGELFF. The gene calls are TRBV7-2 and TRBJ2-2; 7 bases align to TRBD2. CDR3 length equals 17 residues. Germline CDR1 and CDR2: SGHTA and FQGNSA. The V segment lost 5 bases and the J segment 2 bases; nucleotides outside the gene matches: 11.

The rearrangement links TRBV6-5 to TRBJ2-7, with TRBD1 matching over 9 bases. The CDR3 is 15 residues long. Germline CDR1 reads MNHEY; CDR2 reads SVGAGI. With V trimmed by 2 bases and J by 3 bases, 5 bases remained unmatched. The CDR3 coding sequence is TGTGCCAGCAGTTACCGAGACAGGGGGATCTACGAGCAGTACTTC. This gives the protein CASSYRDRGIYEQYF.

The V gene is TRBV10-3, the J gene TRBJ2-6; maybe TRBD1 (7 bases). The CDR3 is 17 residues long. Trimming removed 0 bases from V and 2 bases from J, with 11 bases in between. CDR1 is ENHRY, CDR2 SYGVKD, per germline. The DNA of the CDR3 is TGTGCCATCAGTGAGTCTCCAGGGGGGCCTGGGGCCAACGTCCTGACTTTC. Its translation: CAISESPGGPGANVLTF.

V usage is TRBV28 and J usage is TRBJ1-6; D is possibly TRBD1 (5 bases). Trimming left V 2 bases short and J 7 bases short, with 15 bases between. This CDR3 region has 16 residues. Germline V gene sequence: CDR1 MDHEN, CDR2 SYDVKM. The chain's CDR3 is CASSLAGGGGNSPLHF. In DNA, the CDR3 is TGTGCCAGCAGTTTAGCTGGGGGGGGAGGGAATTCACCCCTCCACTTT.

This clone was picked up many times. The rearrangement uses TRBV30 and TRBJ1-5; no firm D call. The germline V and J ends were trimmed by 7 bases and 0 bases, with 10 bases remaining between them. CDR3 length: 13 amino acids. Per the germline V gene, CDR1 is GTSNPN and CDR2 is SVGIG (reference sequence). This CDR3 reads CAFNWDSNQPQHF. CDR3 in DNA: TGTGCCTTTAATTGGGATAGCAATCAGCCCCAGCATTTT. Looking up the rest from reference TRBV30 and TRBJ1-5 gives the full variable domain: SQTIHQWPATLVQPVGSPLSLECTVEGTSNPNLYWYRQAAGRGLQLLFYSVGIGQISSEVPQNLSASRPQDRQFILSSKKLLLSDSGFYLCAFNWDSNQPQHFGDGTRLSIL.

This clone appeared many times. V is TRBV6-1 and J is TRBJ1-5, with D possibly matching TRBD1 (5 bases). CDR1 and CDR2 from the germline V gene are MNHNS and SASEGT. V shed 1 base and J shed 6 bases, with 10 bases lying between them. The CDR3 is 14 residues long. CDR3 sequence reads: CASSEVEGRQPQHF. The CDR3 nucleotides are TGTGCCAGCAGTGAAGTAGAGGGGCGTCAGCCCCAGCATTTT.

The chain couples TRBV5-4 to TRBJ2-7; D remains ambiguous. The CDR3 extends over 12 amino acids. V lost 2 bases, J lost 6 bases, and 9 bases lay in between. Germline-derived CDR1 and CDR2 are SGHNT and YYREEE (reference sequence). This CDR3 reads CASSLPGIEQYF. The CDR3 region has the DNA TGTGCCAGCAGCTTACCCGGTATCGAGCAGTACTTC.

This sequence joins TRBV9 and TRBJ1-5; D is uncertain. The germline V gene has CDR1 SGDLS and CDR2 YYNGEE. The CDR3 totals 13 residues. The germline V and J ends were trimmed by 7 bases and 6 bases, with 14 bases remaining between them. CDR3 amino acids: CASAAAPFQPQHF. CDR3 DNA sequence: TGTGCCAGCGCCGCGGCACCATTTCAGCCCCAGCATTTT.

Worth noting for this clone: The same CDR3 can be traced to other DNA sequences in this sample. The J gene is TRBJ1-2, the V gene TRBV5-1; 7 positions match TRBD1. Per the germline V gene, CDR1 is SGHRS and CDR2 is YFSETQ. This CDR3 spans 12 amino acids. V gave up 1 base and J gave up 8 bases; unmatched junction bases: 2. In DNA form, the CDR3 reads TGCGCCAGCAGCTTGACAGGGGAGGGCTACACCTTC. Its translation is CASSLTGEGYTF.

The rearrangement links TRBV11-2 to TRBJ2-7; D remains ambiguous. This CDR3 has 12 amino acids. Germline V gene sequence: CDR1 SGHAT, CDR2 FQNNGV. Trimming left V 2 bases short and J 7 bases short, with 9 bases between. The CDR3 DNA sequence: TGTGCCAGCAGCTTAAATGGGTGGGAGCAGTACTTC. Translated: CASSLNGWEQYF.

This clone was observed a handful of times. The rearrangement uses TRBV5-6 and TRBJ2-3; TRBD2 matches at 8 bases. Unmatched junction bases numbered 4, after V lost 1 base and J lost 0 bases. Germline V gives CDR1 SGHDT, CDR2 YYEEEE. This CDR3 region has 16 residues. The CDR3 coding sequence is TGTGCCAGCAGCTTGTCGGGACTAGGGAGCACAGATACGCAGTATTTT. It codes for CASSLSGLGSTDTQYF. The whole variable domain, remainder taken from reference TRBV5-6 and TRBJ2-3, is DAGVTQSPTHLIKTRGQQVTLRCSPKSGHDTVSWYQQALGQGPQFIFQYYEEEERQRGNFPDRFSGHQFPNYSSELNVNALLLGDSALYLCASSLSGLGSTDTQYFGPGTRLTVL.

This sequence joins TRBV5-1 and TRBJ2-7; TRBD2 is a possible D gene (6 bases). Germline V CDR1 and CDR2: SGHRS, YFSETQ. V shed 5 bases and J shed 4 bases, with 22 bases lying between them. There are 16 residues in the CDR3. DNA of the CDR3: TGCGCCAGCAGTTATACGGGACTCACTAACCCTTACGAGCAGTACTTC. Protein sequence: CASSYTGLTNPYEQYF.

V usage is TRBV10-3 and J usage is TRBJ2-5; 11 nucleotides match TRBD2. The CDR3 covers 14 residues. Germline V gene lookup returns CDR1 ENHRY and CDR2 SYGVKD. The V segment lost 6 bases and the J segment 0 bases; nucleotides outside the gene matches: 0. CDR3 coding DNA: TGTGCCATCAGGACTAGCGGGGACCAAGAGACCCAGTACTTC. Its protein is CAIRTSGDQETQYF.

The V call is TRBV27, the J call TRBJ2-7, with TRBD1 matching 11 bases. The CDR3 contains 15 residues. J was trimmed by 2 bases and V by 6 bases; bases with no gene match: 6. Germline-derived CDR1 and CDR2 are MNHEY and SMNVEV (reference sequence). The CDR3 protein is CASRAGTGGAYEQYF. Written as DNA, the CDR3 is TGTGCCAGCAGAGCCGGGACAGGGGGGGCCTACGAGCAGTACTTC.

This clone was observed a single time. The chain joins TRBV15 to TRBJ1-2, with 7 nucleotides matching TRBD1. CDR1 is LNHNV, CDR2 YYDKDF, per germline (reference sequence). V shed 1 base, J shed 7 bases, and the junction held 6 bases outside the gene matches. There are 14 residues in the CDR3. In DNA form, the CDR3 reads TGTGCCACCAGCAGAGGAGCCTCAGGGGGTGGCTACACCTTC. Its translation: CATSRGASGGGYTF.

This chain's CDR3 is CASIPPMGGRDSNQPQHF. The CDR3 DNA is TGTGCCAGCATCCCTCCTATGGGGGGACGGGATAGCAATCAGCCCCAGCATTTT. The chain has TRBV28 and TRBJ1-5, with D possibly matching TRBD1 (5 bases). Germline V gene lookup returns CDR1 MDHEN and CDR2 SYDVKM. CDR3 length: 18 residues. V lost 7 bases and J 0 bases, leaving 22 bases between the germline ends.

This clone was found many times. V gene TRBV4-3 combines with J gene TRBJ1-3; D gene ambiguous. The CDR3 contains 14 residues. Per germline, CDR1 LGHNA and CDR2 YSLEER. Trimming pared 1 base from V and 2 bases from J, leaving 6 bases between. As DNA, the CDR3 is TGCGCCAGCAGCCAAGGCAACGCTGGAAACACCATATATTTT. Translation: CASSQGNAGNTIYF.

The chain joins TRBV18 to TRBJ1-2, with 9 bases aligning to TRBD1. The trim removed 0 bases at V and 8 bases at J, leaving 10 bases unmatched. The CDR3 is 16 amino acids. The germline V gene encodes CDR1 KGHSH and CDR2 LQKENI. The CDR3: CASSPPGDRVASGYTF. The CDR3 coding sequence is TGTGCCAGCTCACCACCAGGGGACAGGGTCGCTTCCGGCTACACCTTC. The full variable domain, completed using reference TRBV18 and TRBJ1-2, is NAGVMQNPRHLVRRRGQEARLRCSPMKGHSHVYWYRQLPEEGLKFMVYLQKENIIDESGMPKERFSAEFPKEGPSILRIQQVVRGDSAAYFCASSPPGDRVASGYTFGSGTRLTVV.

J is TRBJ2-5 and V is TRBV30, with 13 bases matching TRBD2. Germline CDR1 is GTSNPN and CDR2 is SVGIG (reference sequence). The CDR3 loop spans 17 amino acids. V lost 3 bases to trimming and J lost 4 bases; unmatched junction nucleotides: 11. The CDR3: CAWSLGLAGLKGETQYF. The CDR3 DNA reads TGTGCCTGGAGCTTGGGACTAGCGGGACTAAAAGGAGAGACCCAGTACTTC.

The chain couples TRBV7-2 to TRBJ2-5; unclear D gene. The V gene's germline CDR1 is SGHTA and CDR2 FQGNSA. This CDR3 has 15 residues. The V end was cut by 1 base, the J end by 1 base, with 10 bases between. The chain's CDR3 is CASSLEFRAQETQYF. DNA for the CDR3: TGTGCCAGCAGCTTAGAGTTTCGCGCCCAAGAGACCCAGTACTTC.

This CDR3 reads CASSFDTASYEQYF. In DNA, the CDR3 is TGTGCCAGCAGTTTCGACACAGCGTCCTACGAGCAGTACTTC. The genes are TRBV2 and TRBJ2-7; D is ambiguous. Germline V CDR1 and CDR2: SNHLY, FYNNEI. V dropped 5 bases and J dropped 1 base, with 12 bases sitting between them. The CDR3 totals 14 residues.

CDR3 nucleotide sequence: TGCAGCGTTGTATGGGCAGTTCCTACCTTTTACAATGAGCAGTTCTTC. Residues: CSVVWAVPTFYNEQFF. The chain employs TRBV29-1 and TRBJ2-1; D is undetermined. The V gene's germline CDR1 is SQVTM and CDR2 ANQGSEA. Deletions cut 4 bases from V and 4 bases from J, with 20 bases between. This CDR3 comprises 16 residues.

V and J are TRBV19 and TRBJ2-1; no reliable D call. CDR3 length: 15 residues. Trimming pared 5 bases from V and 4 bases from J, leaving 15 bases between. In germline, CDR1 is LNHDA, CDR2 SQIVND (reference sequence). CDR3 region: CASSARTTTYNEQFF. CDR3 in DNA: TGTGCCAGTAGTGCCCGGACCACAACGTACAATGAGCAGTTCTTC.

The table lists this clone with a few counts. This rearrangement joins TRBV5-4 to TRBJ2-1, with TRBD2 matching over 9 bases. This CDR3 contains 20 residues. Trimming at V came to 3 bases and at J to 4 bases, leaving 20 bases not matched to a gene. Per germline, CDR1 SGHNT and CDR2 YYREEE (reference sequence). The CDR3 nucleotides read TGTGCCAGCAGCTCCCCACGGCGGGGGGGATCCGGGGCACCGTACAATGAGCAGTTCTTC. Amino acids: CASSSPRRGGSGAPYNEQFF.